This T cell receptor beta chain was identified in a study of fetal regulatory T cell absence and autoimmunity. In germline, CDR1 is MGHRA, CDR2 YSYEKL. CDR3 length equals 20 residues. The germline V and J ends were trimmed by 4 bases and 0 bases, with 24 bases remaining between them. The assay was immunoSEQ multiplex PCR, and TCRdb's table has in-frame clones only and misses some. In the table there are roughly 95,000 clones, about two thirds of which are singletons. J is TRBJ1-4 and V is TRBV4-1; D remains unclear. The sequence was collected from a male donor with IPEX syndrome. The specimen was pancreas tissue. The CDR3 protein is CASSRRLAPLNLSTNEKLFF. DNA of the CDR3: TGCGCCAGCAGCCGCCGTCTAGCACCCTTAAACTTATCAACTAATGAAAAACTGTTTTTT.